The sequence of this TCR beta chain was determined in a study of OX40 agonist ivuxolimab in advanced cancers. Study results and limitations: At 0.1 to 3.0 mg/kg and by week 6, CD4+ and CD8+ T cells in the blood had expanded clonally.

Systemic immunosuppression or autoimmune disease history was grounds to exclude patients. Sequencing was performed with immunoSEQ multiplex PCR; in TCRdb, only in-frame clones are kept and a portion is missing. The table lists over 50,000 clones, 82% of them singletons. About this clone: Its antigen is unknown.

J was trimmed by 11 bases and V by 4 bases; bases with no gene match: 10. The length of the CDR3 is 13 residues. The germline V gene encodes CDR1 SGHRS and CDR2 YFSETQ. The chain has TRBV5-1 and TRBJ1-1; 8 bases are a match to TRBD1. The receptor was isolated from an adult with an advanced solid tumor such as melanoma, head and neck, liver or kidney cancer. This sample comprised CD4+ or CD8+ T cells sorted from blood, obtained in a trial of the OX40 agonist ivuxolimab. The CDR3: CASSVSGTGGAFF. CDR3 nucleotide sequence: TGCGCCAGCAGCGTATCCGGGACAGGCGGGGCTTTCTTT.